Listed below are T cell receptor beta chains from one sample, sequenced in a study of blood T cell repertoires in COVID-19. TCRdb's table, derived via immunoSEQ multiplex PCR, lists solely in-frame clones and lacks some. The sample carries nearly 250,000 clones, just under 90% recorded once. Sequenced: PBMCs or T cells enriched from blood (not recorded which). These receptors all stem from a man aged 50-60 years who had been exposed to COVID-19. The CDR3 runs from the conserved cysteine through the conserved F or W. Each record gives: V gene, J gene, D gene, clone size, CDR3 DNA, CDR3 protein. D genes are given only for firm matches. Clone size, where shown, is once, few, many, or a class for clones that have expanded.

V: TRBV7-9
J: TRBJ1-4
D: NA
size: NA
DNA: TGTGCCAGCAGCCCTAGAAATTCCCGGCTCTCAACTAATGAAAAACTGTTTTTT
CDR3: CASSPRNSRLSTNEKLFF

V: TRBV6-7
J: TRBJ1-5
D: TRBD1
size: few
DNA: TGTGCCAGCAGTTACCCGACAGGGTTTGACAATCAGCCCCAGCATTTT
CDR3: CASSYPTGFDNQPQHF

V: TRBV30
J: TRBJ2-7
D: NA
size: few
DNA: TGTGCCCTGAGCCTCCCTCTCTACGAGCAGTACTTC
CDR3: CALSLPLYEQYF

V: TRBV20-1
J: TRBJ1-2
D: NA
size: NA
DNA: TGCAGTCCAGCGATTAACTATGGCTACACCTTC
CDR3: CSPAINYGYTF

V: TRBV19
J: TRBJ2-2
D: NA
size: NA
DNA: TGTGCCAGTAGTATCTCCCCCAACACCGGGGAGCTGTTTTTT
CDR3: CASSISPNTGELFF

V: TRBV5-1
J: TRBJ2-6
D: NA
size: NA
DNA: TGCGCCAGCAGCTTCGGACACAGCTCTGGGGCCAACGTCCTGACTTTC
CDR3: CASSFGHSSGANVLTF

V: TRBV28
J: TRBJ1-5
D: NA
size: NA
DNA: TGTGCCACCGGTCCGGGGGTCAATCAGCCCCAGCATTTT
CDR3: CATGPGVNQPQHF

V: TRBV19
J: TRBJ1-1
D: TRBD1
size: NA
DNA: TGTGCCAGTAGTCCACGGACAGGGATAGCTGAAGCTTTCTTT
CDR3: CASSPRTGIAEAFF

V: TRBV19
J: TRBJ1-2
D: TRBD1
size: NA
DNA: TGTGCCAGTAGTCTCCGGGACAGCCTTCACACCTTC
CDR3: CASSLRDSLHTF

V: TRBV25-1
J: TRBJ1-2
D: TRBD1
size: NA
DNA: TGTGCCAGCAGTGGACAGGGGGCGGCCTATGGCTACACCTTC
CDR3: CASSGQGAAYGYTF

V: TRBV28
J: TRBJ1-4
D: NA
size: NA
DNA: TGTGCCAGCAGTTTCCCGGGGGGGAGGAGTGAAAAACTGTTTTTT
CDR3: CASSFPGGRSEKLFF

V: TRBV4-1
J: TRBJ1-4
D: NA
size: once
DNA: TGCGCCAGCAGCCTCTGGGGGGAGGCGGCTGAAAAACTGTTTTTT
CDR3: CASSLWGEAAEKLFF

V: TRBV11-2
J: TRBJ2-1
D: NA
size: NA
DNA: TGTGCCAGCAGCACACCCGGTCGGGGGGCAGTAAGCGGTTACAATGAGCAGTTCTTC
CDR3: CASSTPGRGAVSGYNEQFF

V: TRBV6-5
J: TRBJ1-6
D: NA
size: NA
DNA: TGTGCCAGCAGTTACCTTCAGGATTCACCCCTCCACTTT
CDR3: CASSYLQDSPLHF

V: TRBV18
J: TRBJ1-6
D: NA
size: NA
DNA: TGTGCCAGCTCACCACGACTGACAGCCTCGGGTAATTCACCCCTCCACTTT
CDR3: CASSPRLTASGNSPLHF

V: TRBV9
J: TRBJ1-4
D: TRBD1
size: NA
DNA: TGTGCCAGCAGCGTAGGACAGGGTGCCAATGAAAAACTGTTTTTT
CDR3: CASSVGQGANEKLFF

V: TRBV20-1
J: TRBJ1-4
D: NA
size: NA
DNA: TGCAGTGCTAGTCCCTTGAATGAAAAACTGTTTTTT
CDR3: CSASPLNEKLFF

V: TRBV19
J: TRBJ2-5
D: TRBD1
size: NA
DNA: TGTGCCAGTAGGGACAGGGCGATCCAAGAGACCCAGTACTTC
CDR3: CASRDRAIQETQYF

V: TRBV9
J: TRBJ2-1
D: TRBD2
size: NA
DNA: TGTGCCAGCAGCGGGGGACTGGGACTAGCGGGAGGGAAAACATACAATGAGCAGTTCTTC
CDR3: CASSGGLGLAGGKTYNEQFF

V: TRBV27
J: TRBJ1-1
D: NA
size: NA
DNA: TGTGCCAGCAGTTTATCGCGGGGGAGAAGTACTGAAGCTTTCTTT
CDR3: CASSLSRGRSTEAFF

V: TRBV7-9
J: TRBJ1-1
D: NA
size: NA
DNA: TGTGCCAGCAGCTTAGGACTCGCTTGGGTCACTGAAGCTTTCTTT
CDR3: CASSLGLAWVTEAFF

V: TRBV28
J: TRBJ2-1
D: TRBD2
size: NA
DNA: TGTGCCAGCAGTCCTATGCGGGGGAATGAGCAGTTCTTC
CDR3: CASSPMRGNEQFF

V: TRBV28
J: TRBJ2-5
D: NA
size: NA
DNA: TGTGCCAGCAGTCGACAGTACCAAGAGACCCAGTACTTC
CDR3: CASSRQYQETQYF

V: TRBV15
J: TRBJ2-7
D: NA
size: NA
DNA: TGTGCCACCAGCAGAGGTTTAGGGGGTTACTCCTACGAGCAGTACTTC
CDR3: CATSRGLGGYSYEQYF

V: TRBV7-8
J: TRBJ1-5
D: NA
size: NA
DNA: TGTGCCAGCAGCCCTAAACGGCAGGGTATACGCAATCAGCCCCAGCATTTT
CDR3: CASSPKRQGIRNQPQHF

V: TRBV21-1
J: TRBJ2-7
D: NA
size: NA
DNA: TGTGCCAGCCTCGGAAGGGACACACACTACGAGCAGTACTTC
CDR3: CASLGRDTHYEQYF

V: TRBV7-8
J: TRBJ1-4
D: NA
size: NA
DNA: TGTGCCAGCAGCCGCCGACAGGTGACTAATGAAAAACTGTTTTTT
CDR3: CASSRRQVTNEKLFF

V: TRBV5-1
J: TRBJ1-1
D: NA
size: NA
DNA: TGCGCCAGCAGCCCGGGCGGGGGGACGAACACTGAAGCTTTCTTT
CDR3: CASSPGGGTNTEAFF

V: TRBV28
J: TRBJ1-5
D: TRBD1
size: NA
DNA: TGTGCCAGCAGTAAGACGTCCGGGACAGCAAGCAATCAGCCCCAGCATTTT
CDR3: CASSKTSGTASNQPQHF

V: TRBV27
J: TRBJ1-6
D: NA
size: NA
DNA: TGTGCCAGCAGCCGACAGGCGGATTCACCCCTCCACTTT
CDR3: CASSRQADSPLHF

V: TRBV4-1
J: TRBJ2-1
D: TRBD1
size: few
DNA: TGCGCCAGCAGCCAAGAACGGCAGGGGGCTGTCAGTGAGCAGTTCTTC
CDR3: CASSQERQGAVSEQFF

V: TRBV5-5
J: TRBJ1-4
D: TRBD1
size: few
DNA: TGTGCCAGCAGCTCCGGGACAGCTAATGAAAAACTGTTTTTT
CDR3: CASSSGTANEKLFF

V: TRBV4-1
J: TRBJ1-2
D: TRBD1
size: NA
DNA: TGCGCCAGCAGCCTGGCCCCGGGACAGGGAGCCTATGGCTACACCTTC
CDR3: CASSLAPGQGAYGYTF

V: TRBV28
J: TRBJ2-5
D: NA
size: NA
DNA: TGTGCCAGCAATATAGGCCGGACACTCACCCTGGGGGAGACCCAGTACTTC
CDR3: CASNIGRTLTLGETQYF

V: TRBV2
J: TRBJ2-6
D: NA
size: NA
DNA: TGTGCCAGCAGTGACAGATTCAAAGGGGCCAACGTCCTGACTTTC
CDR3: CASSDRFKGANVLTF

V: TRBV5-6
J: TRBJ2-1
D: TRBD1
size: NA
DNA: TGTGCCAGCACCTTGGGACAGACGTCCTACAATGAGCAGTTCTTC
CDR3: CASTLGQTSYNEQFF

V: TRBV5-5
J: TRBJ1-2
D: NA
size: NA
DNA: TGTGCCAGCAGCCCCACGCAAGAGGGCGGCTACACCTTC
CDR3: CASSPTQEGGYTF

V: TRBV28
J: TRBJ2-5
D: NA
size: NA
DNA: TGTGCCAGCAGTCCCTGGACTGGGTTAGAAGAGACCCAGTACTTC
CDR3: CASSPWTGLEETQYF

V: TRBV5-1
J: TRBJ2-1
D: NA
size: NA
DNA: TGCGCCAGCTCTCGACAGGCGTCCAATGAGCAGTTCTTC
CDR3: CASSRQASNEQFF

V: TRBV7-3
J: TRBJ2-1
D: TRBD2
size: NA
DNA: TGTGCCAGCAGCTTAAAGGCCGGGACTAGCGGGTACAATGAGCAGTTCTTC
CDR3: CASSLKAGTSGYNEQFF

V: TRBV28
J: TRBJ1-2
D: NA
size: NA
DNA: TGTGCCAGCAGTTCGCTCCGGGACACCTATGGCTACACCTTC
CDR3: CASSSLRDTYGYTF

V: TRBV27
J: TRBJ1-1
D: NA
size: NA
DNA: TGTGCCAGCAGTCCACAGGCAATTGCCCTGTCCAACACTGAAGCTTTCTTT
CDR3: CASSPQAIALSNTEAFF

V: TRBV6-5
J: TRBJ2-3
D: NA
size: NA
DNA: TGTGCCAGCAGTTACAGGGGGGGACGCACAGATACGCAGTATTTT
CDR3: CASSYRGGRTDTQYF

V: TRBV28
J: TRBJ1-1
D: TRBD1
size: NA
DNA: TGTGCCAGCAGTTCCCCGGGACAGATGAACACTGAAGCTTTCTTT
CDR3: CASSSPGQMNTEAFF

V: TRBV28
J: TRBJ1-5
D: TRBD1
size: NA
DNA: TGTGCCAGTCAGGGGACAGGGCGTCAGCCCCAGCATTTT
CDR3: CASQGTGRQPQHF

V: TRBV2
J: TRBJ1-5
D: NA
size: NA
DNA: TGTGCCAGCAGTGAATGGGGCCAGACCGGTTTGCCCCAGCATTTT
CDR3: CASSEWGQTGLPQHF

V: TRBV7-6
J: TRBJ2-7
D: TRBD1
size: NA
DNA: TGTGCCAGCAGCCCGATACCACAGGGGTCCAGCCCTTCCTACGAGCAGTACTTC
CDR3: CASSPIPQGSSPSYEQYF

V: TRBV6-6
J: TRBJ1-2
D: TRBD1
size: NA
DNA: TGTGCCAGCAGCCCCGGGACAGCCTACTATGGCTACACCTTC
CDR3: CASSPGTAYYGYTF

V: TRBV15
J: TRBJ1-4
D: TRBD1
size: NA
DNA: TGTGCCACCAGCAGAGGGGTGACAGGGAGAAATGAAAAACTGTTTTTT
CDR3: CATSRGVTGRNEKLFF

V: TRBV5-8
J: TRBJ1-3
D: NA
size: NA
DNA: TGTGCCAGCAGCTCCCGGGACAGAAACACCATATATTTT
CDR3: CASSSRDRNTIYF

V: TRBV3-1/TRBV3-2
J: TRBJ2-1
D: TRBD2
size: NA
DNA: TGTGCCAGCAGCCTGGGGAGCGGGAGGGCCTCCTACAATGAGCAGTTCTTC
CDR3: CASSLGSGRASYNEQFF

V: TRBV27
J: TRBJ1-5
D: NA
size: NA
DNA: TGTGCCAGCAGTCCCCTGGGGGGGGGCAATCAGCCCCAGCATTTT
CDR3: CASSPLGGGNQPQHF

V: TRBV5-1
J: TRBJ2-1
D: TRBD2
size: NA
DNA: TGCGCCAGCAGCTCAATCACCGGGACTAGAAGAAACAATGAGCAGTTCTTC
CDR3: CASSSITGTRRNNEQFF

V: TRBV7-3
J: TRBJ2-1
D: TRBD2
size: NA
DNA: TGTGCCAGCAGCTTGGGAGCGGGAGGATGGTTCTTC
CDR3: CASSLGAGGWFF

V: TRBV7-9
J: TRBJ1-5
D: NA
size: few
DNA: TGTGCCAGCAGCTCGCGTCAGAGGCATGAGGCCAATCAGCCCCAGCATTTT
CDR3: CASSSRQRHEANQPQHF

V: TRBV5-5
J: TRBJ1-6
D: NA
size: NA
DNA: TGTGCCAGCAGCCCGACGGTCTCAGAGGATTCACCCCTCCACTTT
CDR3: CASSPTVSEDSPLHF

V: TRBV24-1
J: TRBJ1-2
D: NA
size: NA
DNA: TGTGCCACCTCGGAGGACGGATACTATGGCTACACCTTC
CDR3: CATSEDGYYGYTF

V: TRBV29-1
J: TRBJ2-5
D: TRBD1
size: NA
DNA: TGCAGCGTTGGGACAGGGTATGAGACCCAGTACTTC
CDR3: CSVGTGYETQYF

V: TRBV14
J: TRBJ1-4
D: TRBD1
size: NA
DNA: TGTGCCAGCAGCCAAAACAGGGGGGGTAGTGAAAAACTGTTTTTT
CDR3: CASSQNRGGSEKLFF